This TCR beta chain was documented in a study of tissue T cells after allogeneic stem cell transplantation. Per the germline V gene, CDR1 is MNHNS and CDR2 is SASEGT. V gave up 9 bases and J gave up 2 bases, with 19 bases separating them. CDR3 length equals 15 residues. Some clones are missing from TCRdb's copy, which holds only in-frame ones; the method was immunoSEQ multiplex PCR. The sample yields some 25,000 clones, around 70% seen once. This clone has more than one count but fewer than ten. Sequenced material: tissue from the ileum, taken at autopsy. The source is an older female donor with lung cancer. The rearrangement uses TRBV6-1 and TRBJ1-2, with a possible D match to TRBD1 (5 bases). The CDR3 protein is CASTTGPGSNYGYTF. For the CDR3, the DNA is TGTGCCAGTACTACGGGCCCAGGGTCCAACTATGGCTACACCTTC.